The clone carrying this TCR beta chain was recorded a few times. The antigen is undetermined. The CDR3 covers 16 residues. The V and J ends lost 5 bases and 4 bases, in that order; junction bases with no gene match: 8. These data come from a study of yellow fever vaccine responses in identical twins. Regarding the study as a whole: Reports say the vaccine T cell response in twins looked partly convergent and partly personalized.

MiXCR was run by TCRdb on the RT-PCR reads, yielding one entry per CDR3 protein. Among about 3,500 distinct CDR3 sequences listed, approximately 87% were seen once. This sample comprised T cells from blood (PBMCs), unsorted or a sorted subset (not recorded which), obtained before or after yellow fever vaccination (not recorded which). The chain employs TRBV12-3 or TRBV12-4 and TRBJ1-2; 12 positions match TRBD1. This receptor was taken from a woman aged 18-29 years who received the yellow fever vaccine. CDR3 loop: CASSTAGTGGLYGYTF. In nucleotides, the CDR3 is TGTGCCAGCAGTACCGCCGGGACAGGGGGCCTCTATGGCTACACCTTC.